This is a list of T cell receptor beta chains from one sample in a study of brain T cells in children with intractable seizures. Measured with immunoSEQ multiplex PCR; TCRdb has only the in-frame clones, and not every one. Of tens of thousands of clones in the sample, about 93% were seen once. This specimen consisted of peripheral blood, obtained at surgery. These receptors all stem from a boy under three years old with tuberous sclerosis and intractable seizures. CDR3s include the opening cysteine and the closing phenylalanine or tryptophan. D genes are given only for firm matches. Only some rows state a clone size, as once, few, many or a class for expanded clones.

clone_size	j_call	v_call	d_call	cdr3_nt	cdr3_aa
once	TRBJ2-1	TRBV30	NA	TGTGCCTGGAGTGTAAAGGGGGTAATCAGTAAGCAGTTCTTC	CAWSVKGVISKQFF
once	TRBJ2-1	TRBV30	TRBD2	TGTGCCTGGAGTGACCCGGGAGGGATCCACAATGAGCAGTTCTTC	CAWSDPGGIHNEQFF
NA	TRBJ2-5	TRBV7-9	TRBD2	TGTGCCAGCTCCCACTCGACTAGCGGGGAAGAGACCCAGTACTTC	CASSHSTSGEETQYF
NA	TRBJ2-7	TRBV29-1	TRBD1	TGCAGCGTTGGGGGACAGGGAGCCTACGAGCAGTACTTC	CSVGGQGAYEQYF
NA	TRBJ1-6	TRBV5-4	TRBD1	TGTGCCAGCAGCTTGGGAGTCCGGACAGGAATAAATTCACCCCTCCACTTT	CASSLGVRTGINSPLHF
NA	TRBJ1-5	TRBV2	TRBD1	TGTGCCAGCAGTGCCGAACAGGGGCGAAATCAGCCCCAGCATTTT	CASSAEQGRNQPQHF
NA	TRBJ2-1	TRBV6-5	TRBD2	TGTGCCAGCAGACCGGGACTAGCGTACAATGAGCAGTTCTTC	CASRPGLAYNEQFF
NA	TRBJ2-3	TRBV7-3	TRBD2	TGTGCCAGCAGCGCCCTAGCGGGGGAGATAGATACGCAGTATTTT	CASSALAGEIDTQYF
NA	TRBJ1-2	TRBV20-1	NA	TGCAGTGCTAGTTTGAGGGGTTTAGTTAACTATGGCTACACCTTC	CSASLRGLVNYGYTF
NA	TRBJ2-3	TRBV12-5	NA	TGTGCTAGTGGTTTGGTGCGTACGGGAGAGAACACAGATACGCAGTATTTT	CASGLVRTGENTDTQYF
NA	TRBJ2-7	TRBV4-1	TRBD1	TGCGCCAGCAGCCAAGGCCCCTTCCGGACAGGGTCCTACGAGCAGTACTTC	CASSQGPFRTGSYEQYF
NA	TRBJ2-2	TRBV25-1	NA	TGTGCCAGCAGTGAAACCCCCGGAGGGGGGCGCGGCGGGGAGCTGTTTTTT	CASSETPGGGRGGELFF
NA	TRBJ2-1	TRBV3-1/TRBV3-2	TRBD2	TGTGCCAGCAGCCAAGTAGCGGGGGAGATCTACAATGAGCAGTTCTTC	CASSQVAGEIYNEQFF
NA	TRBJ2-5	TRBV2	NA	TGTGCCAGCAGTGAAGAGACCCAGTACTTC	CASSEETQYF
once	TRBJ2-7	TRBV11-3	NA	TGTGCCAGCAGCTCCAAAGGGGGGGGTGGAGGCTCCTACGAGCAGTACTTC	CASSSKGGGGGSYEQYF
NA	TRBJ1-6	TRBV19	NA	TGTGCCAGTAGTGGACGATGGGGGGCTGATTCACCCCTCCACTTT	CASSGRWGADSPLHF
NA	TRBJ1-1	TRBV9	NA	TGTGCCAGCAGCGTAGGGATAGGGGGCACTGAAGCTTTCTTT	CASSVGIGGTEAFF
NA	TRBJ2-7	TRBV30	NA	TGTGCCTGGAGAGGTGCCAGAACCTCCTACGAGCAGTACTTC	CAWRGARTSYEQYF
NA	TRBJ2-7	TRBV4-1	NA	TGCGCCAGCAGCCAACCACTGGTCTCCTACGAGCAGTACTTC	CASSQPLVSYEQYF
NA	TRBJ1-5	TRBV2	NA	TGTGCCAGCAGGGAGACAGATTTTAATCAGCCCCAGCATTTT	CASRETDFNQPQHF
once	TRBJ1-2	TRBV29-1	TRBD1	TGCAGCGTTGGGGATTCAGGGGGCTATGGCTACACCTTC	CSVGDSGGYGYTF
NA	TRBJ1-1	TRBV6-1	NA	TGTGCCAGCAGTGAACCGTGGAGGGTATACACTGAAGCTTTCTTT	CASSEPWRVYTEAFF
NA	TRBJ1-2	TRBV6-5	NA	TGTGCCAGCAGTTATGGGCGGTCAGCTAACTATGGCTACACCTTC	CASSYGRSANYGYTF